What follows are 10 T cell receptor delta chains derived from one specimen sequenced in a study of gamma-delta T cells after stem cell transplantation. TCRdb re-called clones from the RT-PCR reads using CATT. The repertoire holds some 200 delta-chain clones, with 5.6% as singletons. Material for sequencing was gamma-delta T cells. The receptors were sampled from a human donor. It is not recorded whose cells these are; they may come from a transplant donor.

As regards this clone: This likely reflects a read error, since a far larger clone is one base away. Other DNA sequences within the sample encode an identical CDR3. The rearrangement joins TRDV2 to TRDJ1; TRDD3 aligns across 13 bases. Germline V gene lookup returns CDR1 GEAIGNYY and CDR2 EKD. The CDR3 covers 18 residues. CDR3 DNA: TGTGCCTGTGACCCCGTACTGGGGGATACGGGGTACACTGATAAACTCATCTTT. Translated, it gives CACDPVLGDTGYTDKLIF.

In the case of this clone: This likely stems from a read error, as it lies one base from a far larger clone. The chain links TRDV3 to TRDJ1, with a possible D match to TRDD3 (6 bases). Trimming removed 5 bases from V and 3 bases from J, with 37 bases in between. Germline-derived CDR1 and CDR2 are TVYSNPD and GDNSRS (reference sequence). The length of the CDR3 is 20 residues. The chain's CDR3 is CAMGYDPGVAGGGSSDKLIF. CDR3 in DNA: TGTGCCATGGGCTACGATCCTGGGGTCGCCGGCGGGGGAAGCTCCGATAAACTCATCTTT.

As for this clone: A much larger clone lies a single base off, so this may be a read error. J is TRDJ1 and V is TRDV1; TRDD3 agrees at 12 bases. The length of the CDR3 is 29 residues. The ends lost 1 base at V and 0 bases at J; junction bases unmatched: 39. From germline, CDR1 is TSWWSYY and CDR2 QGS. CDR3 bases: TGTGCTCTTGGGGAACCCTCGGCCTCCCCCTACGGTACTGGGGGATACCCGCGGAGAGTTTCTTCGTACACCGATAAACTCATCTTT. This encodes CALGEPSASPYGTGGYPRRVSSYTDKLIF.

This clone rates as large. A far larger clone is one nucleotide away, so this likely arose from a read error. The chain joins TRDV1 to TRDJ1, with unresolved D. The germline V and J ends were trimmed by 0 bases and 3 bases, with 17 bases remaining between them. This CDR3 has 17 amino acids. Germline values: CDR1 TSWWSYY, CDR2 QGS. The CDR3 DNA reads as TGTGCTCTTGGGGAACTCCCGCGCCACCACCTGGCCGATAAACTCATCTTT. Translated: CALGELPRHHLADKLIF.

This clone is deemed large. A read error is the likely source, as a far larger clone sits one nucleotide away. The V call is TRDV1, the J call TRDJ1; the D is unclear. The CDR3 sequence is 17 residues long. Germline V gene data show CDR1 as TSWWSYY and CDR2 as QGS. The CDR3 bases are TGTGCTCTTGGGGAACTCCCGCGCCACCACCTGACCGATAAACCCATCTTT. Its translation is CALGELPRHHLTDKPIF.

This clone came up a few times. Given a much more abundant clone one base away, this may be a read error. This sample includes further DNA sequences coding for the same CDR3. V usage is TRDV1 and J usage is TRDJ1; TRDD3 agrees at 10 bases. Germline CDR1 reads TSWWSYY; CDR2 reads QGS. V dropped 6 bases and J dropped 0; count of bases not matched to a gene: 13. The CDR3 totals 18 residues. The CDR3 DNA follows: TGTGCTCTTGGTATCCTGGAAACTGGGGGATCGTACACCGATAAACTCATCTTT. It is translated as CALGILETGGSYTDKLIF.

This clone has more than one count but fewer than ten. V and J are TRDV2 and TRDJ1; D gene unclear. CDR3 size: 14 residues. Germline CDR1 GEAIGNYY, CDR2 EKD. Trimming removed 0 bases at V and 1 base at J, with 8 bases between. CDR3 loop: CACDTVGFTDKLIF. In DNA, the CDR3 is TGTGCCTGTGACACCGTTGGGTTCACCGATAAACTCATCTTT.

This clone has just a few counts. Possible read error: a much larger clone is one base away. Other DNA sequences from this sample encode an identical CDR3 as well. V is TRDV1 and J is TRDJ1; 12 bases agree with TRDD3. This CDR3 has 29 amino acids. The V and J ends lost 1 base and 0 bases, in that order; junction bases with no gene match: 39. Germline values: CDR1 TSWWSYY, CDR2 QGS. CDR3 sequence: CALGEPSAFPYGTGGYPRRVSSYTDKLIF. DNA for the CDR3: TGTGCTCTTGGGGAACCCTCGGCCTTCCCCTACGGTACTGGGGGATACCCGCGGAGAGTTTCCTCGTACACCGATAAACTCATCTTT.

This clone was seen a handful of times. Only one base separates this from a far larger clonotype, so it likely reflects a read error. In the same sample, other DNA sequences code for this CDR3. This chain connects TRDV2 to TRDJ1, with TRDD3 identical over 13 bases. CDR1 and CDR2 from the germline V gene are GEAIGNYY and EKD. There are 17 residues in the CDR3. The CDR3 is CACERLGDTRYTDKLIF. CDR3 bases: TGTGCCTGTGAACGACTGGGGGATACGAGGTACACCGATAAACTCATCTTC.

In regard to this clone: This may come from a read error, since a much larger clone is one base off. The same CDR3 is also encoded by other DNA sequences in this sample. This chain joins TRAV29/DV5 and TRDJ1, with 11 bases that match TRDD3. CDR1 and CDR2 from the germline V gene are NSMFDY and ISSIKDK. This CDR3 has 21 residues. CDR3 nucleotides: TGTGCAGCAAGCGCGAAAGCGCTCTGGGGGATACCCACACGGTACACCGATAAGCTCATCTTT. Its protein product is CAASAKALWGIPTRYTDKLIF.